The 15 T cell receptor beta chains listed next were all sequenced from one sample in a study of T cell responses to AZD1222 COVID-19 vaccine. Libraries were prepared by immunoSEQ multiplex PCR; TCRdb keeps only in-frame clonotypes and omits some of them. The repertoire consists of more than 85,000 clones, with 91% occurring once and the leading ten covering less than 8%. The sample was peripheral blood, taken on day 0 of AZD1222 vaccination. The receptors originated from an adult in good health.

The chain is built from TRBV7-6 and TRBJ2-1; D is perhaps TRBD1 (7 bases). The CDR3 loop spans 17 amino acids. V lost 3 bases and J lost 4, with 19 bases in between. Germline V gives CDR1 SGHVS, CDR2 FNYEAQ. The CDR3 protein is CASSFSLPGGLYNEQFF. CDR3 nucleotides: TGTGCCAGCAGCTTCTCCCTTCCAGGGGGGTTATACAATGAGCAGTTCTTC.

This clone was counted between two and nine times. This rearrangement joins TRBV11-2 to TRBJ1-6, with D possibly matching TRBD1 (6 bases). The CDR3 covers 14 residues. Germline V gives CDR1 SGHAT, CDR2 FQNNGV. The V gene lost 7 bases and the J gene lost 7 bases, with 14 bases spanning the gap. The CDR3 sequence is CASTSRQENSPLHF. CDR3 DNA: TGTGCCAGCACCTCCCGACAGGAGAATTCACCCCTCCACTTT.

The gene calls are TRBV5-1 and TRBJ2-2; D gene unclear. The CDR3 has 11 residues. The V end lost 6 bases, the J end lost 6 bases, and 6 bases lay between the germline ends. CDR1 SGHRS and CDR2 YFSETQ come from the germline V gene. The CDR3 DNA is TGCGCCAGCAAGTCGGCCGGGGAGCTGTTTTTT. Translation: CASKSAGELFF.

The chain is built from TRBV19 and TRBJ1-2, with 7 bases lining up with TRBD1. Germline V gene data show CDR1 as LNHDA and CDR2 as SQIVND (reference sequence). The V segment lost 5 bases and the J segment 4 bases; nucleotides outside the gene matches: 7. The CDR3 loop spans 14 amino acids. This chain's CDR3 is CASSVQGGGYGYTF. CDR3 coding DNA: TGTGCCAGTAGTGTCCAGGGGGGTGGCTATGGCTACACCTTC.

The chain uses TRBV20-1 and TRBJ2-1, with D possibly called TRBD1 or TRBD2 (6 bases each). CDR3 length equals 14 residues. Germline V gene sequence: CDR1 DFQATT, CDR2 SNEGSKA (reference sequence). Trimming left V 3 bases short and J 6 bases short, with 15 bases between. CDR3 loop: CSASRGAAGNEQFF. Here the CDR3 DNA reads TGCAGTGCTAGTAGGGGGGCCGCGGGCAATGAGCAGTTCTTC.

The CDR3 here is CASRFQGRNTGELFF. In nucleotides, the CDR3 is TGTGCCAGCAGATTCCAGGGAAGGAACACCGGGGAGCTGTTTTTT. The gene calls are TRBV6-5 and TRBJ2-2; tentatively, D is TRBD1 (5 bases). CDR1 is MNHEY, CDR2 SVGAGI, per germline. V shed 6 bases and J shed 1 base, with 12 bases lying between them. The CDR3 totals 15 residues.

This clone showed up just once. The DNA for the CDR3 is TGCGCCAGCAGCTTGGCTTCCCTAAACGGACAGGGGGGCACTGAAGCTTTCTTT. It is translated as CASSLASLNGQGGTEAFF. The V call is TRBV5-1, the J call TRBJ1-1, with 10 nucleotides matching TRBD1. J was trimmed by 4 bases and V by 0 bases; bases with no gene match: 12. Germline assignment: CDR1 SGHRS and CDR2 YFSETQ. This CDR3 comprises 18 residues.

A remark on this clone: One end of the junction varies from germline; a read error may be responsible. The CDR3 DNA reads TGTGCCAGCAGCCAAATGGGACAGGGGGCCGGGAACTTC. Amino acids: CASSQMGQGAGNF. The chain employs TRBV3-1 (or the pseudogene TRBV3-2) and TRBJ2-5, with TRBD1 matching 12 bases. This CDR3 is 13 amino acids long. CDR1 and CDR2 (germline): LGHDT, YNNKEL (reference sequence).

This clone was detected once. The chain's CDR3 is CASGLVLGDTQYF. The CDR3 bases are TGTGCTAGTGGTTTGGTACTAGGAGATACGCAGTATTTT. The chain links TRBV12-5 to TRBJ2-3; D perhaps matches TRBD2 (5 bases). V was cut by 0 bases and J by 5 bases, with 6 bases left in between. The germline gives CDR1 LGHNT, CDR2 FRNRAP. This CDR3 is 13 amino acids long.

The V gene is TRBV5-1, the J gene TRBJ1-4; no definite D call. V was pared by 0 bases and J by 0 bases, with 9 bases between. Germline lookup yields CDR1 SGHRS and CDR2 YFSETQ. This CDR3 contains 16 residues. CDR3 sequence reads: CASSLARAATNEKLFF. Written as DNA, the CDR3 is TGCGCCAGCAGCTTGGCACGAGCGGCAACTAATGAAAAACTGTTTTTT.

This chain joins TRBV4-1 and TRBJ2-2, with 7 bases that match TRBD2. Trimming cost V 1 base and J 4 bases; bases outside gene matches: 6. The CDR3 loop spans 16 amino acids. Per germline, CDR1 MGHRA and CDR2 YSYEKL. In DNA, the CDR3 is TGCGCCAGCAGCCAAGGGGGGAGGGCGAGCACCGGGGAGCTGTTTTTT. Its translation is CASSQGGRASTGELFF.

The chain couples TRBV7-3 to TRBJ2-2, with 7 nucleotides matching TRBD2. Germline CDR1 reads SGHTA; CDR2 reads FQGTGA. The CDR3 runs 14 residues. J gave up 2 bases and V 5 bases, and 2 bases lay outside the gene matches. The CDR3 DNA reads as TGTGCCAGCAGCCGCGGGGGAAACACCGGGGAGCTGTTTTTT. Residues: CASSRGGNTGELFF.

The genes are TRBV7-9 and TRBJ2-5; D perhaps matches TRBD2 (6 bases). This CDR3 region has 14 residues. V was clipped by 5 bases and J by 5 bases, with 15 bases between them. The germline V gene encodes CDR1 SEHNR and CDR2 FQNEAQ (reference sequence). The CDR3 nucleotides are TGTGCCAGCAGCCCAAGGACTACGGGGGAGACCCAGTACTTC. Amino acid sequence: CASSPRTTGETQYF.

V and J are TRBV4-2 and TRBJ2-5, with TRBD2 matching 8 bases. Losses at the gene ends were 0 bases for V and 2 bases for J; bases not matched to a gene: 8. CDR1 and CDR2 (germline): LGHNA, YNFKEQ. CDR3 size: 17 residues. The CDR3, as DNA: TGTGCCAGCAGCCAAGATTTCCAGCGGGGGAGTCAAGAGACCCAGTACTTC. This codes for CASSQDFQRGSQETQYF.

With respect to this clone: At one boundary the junction diverges from the germline segment, which might be a read error. V and J are TRBV7-7 and TRBJ2-1; TRBD2 aligns across 11 bases. The germline CDR1 and CDR2 sequences are SSHAT and FNYEAQ (reference sequence). The CDR3 is 16 residues long. The CDR3 DNA follows: TGTGCTAGCAGCCAGCTAGCGGGAGGAACCTACAATGAGCAGTTCTTC. It encodes CASSQLAGGTYNEQFF.